These 30 T cell receptor beta chains share one sample of origin, sequenced in a study of regulatory T cells in long-lasting Graves disease. Time point indicated: newly diagnosed GD, antithyroid drugs for less than 3 months. PBMC RNA was the source of the TCR library. Arm-PCR with iRepertoire HTBI primers amplified the CDR3 regions for these TCR beta libraries. MiXCR was run by TCRdb on the multiplex PCR reads, yielding one entry per CDR3 protein. The sample contains approximately 460,000 distinct CDR3 sequences, roughly 17% of which appear only once. Separately, the same data were catalogued under a study of T cells in Graves' hyperthyroidism and ophthalmopathy.

The sample consisted of peripheral blood mononuclear cells (PBMCs), taken at new diagnosis, from a patient treated with antithyroid drugs. All receptors come from a young woman with Graves disease.

Ten or more counts support this clonotype. The V gene is TRBV5-1, the J gene TRBJ2-1; 11 bases fit TRBD2. Germline values: CDR1 SGHRS, CDR2 YFSETQ. The CDR3 covers 15 residues. J gave up 5 bases and V 4 bases, and 5 bases lay outside the gene matches. This CDR3 reads CASSAGTSGNNEQFF. The CDR3 bases are TGCGCCAGCAGCGCCGGGACTAGCGGAAACAATGAGCAGTTCTTC.

Concerning this clonotype itself: One end of the junction is discordant with germline, which a read error may explain. The chain employs TRBV7-2 and TRBJ2-1; possibly TRBD2 for D (6 bases). Germline V gives CDR1 SGHTA, CDR2 FQGNSA. CDR3 size: 17 residues. CDR3 amino acids: CASSLGSRESSYNEQSF. The CDR3 bases are TGTGCCAGCAGCCTGGGGTCGCGGGAAAGCTCCTACAATGAGCAGTCCTTC.

The chain recombines TRBV3-1 with TRBJ1-4; no reliable D call. Between the trimmed V and J ends, which lost 6 bases and 0 bases, there was a span of 11 bases. Per the germline V gene, CDR1 is LGHDT and CDR2 is YNNKEL (reference sequence). This CDR3 has 15 amino acids. The DNA of the CDR3 is TGTGCCAGCAGTTACTCACGAGCAACTAATGAAAAACTGTTTTTT. Translation gives CASSYSRATNEKLFF.

Many counts were recorded for this clonotype. CDR3 sequence reads: CAWSVGEVLMNTEAFF. In nucleotides, the CDR3 is TGTGCCTGGAGTGTAGGTGAGGTTTTAATGAACACTGAAGCTTTCTTT. This rearrangement joins TRBV30 to TRBJ1-1; D is undetermined. CDR3 size: 16 residues. V was trimmed by 0 bases and J by 0 bases, leaving 14 bases between them. CDR1 GTSNPN and CDR2 SVGIG come from the germline V gene (reference sequence).

This clonotype appeared a few times. This chain joins TRBV12-3 or TRBV12-4 and TRBJ2-7; D call uncertain. V lost 4 bases and J lost 2, with 12 bases in between. The CDR3 runs 14 residues. The chain's CDR3 is CASSSSSQPYEQYF. CDR3 coding DNA: TGTGCCAGCAGTTCTTCATCGCAACCCTACGAGCAGTACTTC.

This clonotype was observed at least ten times. The rearrangement uses TRBV11-2 and TRBJ1-5; a possible D gene is TRBD1 (5 bases). The CDR3 loop spans 14 amino acids. Per the germline V gene, CDR1 is SGHAT and CDR2 is FQNNGV. Trimming took 3 bases from V and 7 from J, leaving 13 bases between them. CDR3 nucleotides: TGTGCCAGCAGCTTCCAGGGCTTTAACCAGCCCCAGCATTTT. Its translation is CASSFQGFNQPQHF.

DNA of the CDR3: TGTGCCAGCAGCTCTTTAGGGAGGGTCCTAGACAATGAGCAGTTCTTC. Protein product: CASSSLGRVLDNEQFF. This chain uses TRBV7-9 with TRBJ2-1; 7 nucleotides line up with TRBD2. The germline gives CDR1 SEHNR, CDR2 FQNEAQ (reference sequence). V gave up 4 bases and J gave up 5 bases; unmatched junction bases: 11. The CDR3 has 16 residues.

This clonotype was detected only a few times. The chain combines TRBV7-2 with TRBJ1-4; TRBD1 matches at 7 bases. Per germline, CDR1 SGHTA and CDR2 FQGNSA. V lost 5 bases and J lost 7; bases outside the gene matches: 4. The CDR3 spans 13 residues. CDR3 sequence: CASSPDRVEKLFF. CDR3 in DNA: TGTGCCAGCAGCCCAGACAGGGTTGAAAAACTGTTTTTT.

This clonotype was found a few times. In DNA, the CDR3 is TGTGCCAGCTCAAAAACGGACGGGCGGAAAGAAAAACTGTTTTTT. Amino acid sequence: CASSKTDGRKEKLFF. The chain carries TRBV7-2 and TRBJ1-4; D remains unclear. In germline, CDR1 is SGHTA, CDR2 FQGNSA. The CDR3 sequence is 15 residues long. V gave up 8 bases and J gave up 8 bases, with 21 bases separating them. Based on the CDR3 plus reference TRBV7-2 and TRBJ1-4, the full variable domain is GAGVSQSPSNKVTEKGKDVELRCDPISGHTALYWYRQSLGQGLEFLIYFQGNSAPDKSGLPSDRFSAERTGGSVSTLTIQRTQQEDSAVYLCASSKTDGRKEKLFFGSGTQLSVL.

The chain links TRBV10-3 to TRBJ1-2, with a possible D match to TRBD1 (6 bases). V lost 2 bases and J lost 3, with 13 bases in between. Per the germline V gene, CDR1 is ENHRY and CDR2 is SYGVKD. The CDR3 loop spans 15 amino acids. CDR3 region: CAISENQGKYYGYTF. For the CDR3, the DNA is TGTGCCATCAGTGAGAACCAGGGGAAATACTATGGCTACACCTTC.

This clonotype was found a few times. The V and J genes are TRBV5-5 and TRBJ2-2; D is unresolved. Between the trimmed V and J ends, which lost 1 base and 1 base, there was a span of 5 bases. The CDR3 covers 14 residues. CDR1 and CDR2 from the germline V gene are SGHKS and YYEKEE (reference sequence). The CDR3, as DNA: TGTGCCAGCAGCTTGTGGGGGAACACCGGGGAGCTGTTTTTT. As protein: CASSLWGNTGELFF.

This clonotype was observed at least ten times. This chain links TRBV5-5 with TRBJ1-5, with TRBD1 matching 7 bases. CDR1 and CDR2 from the germline V gene are SGHKS and YYEKEE (reference sequence). The V gene end was trimmed by 5 bases and the J gene end by 4 bases; junction bases not matched to a gene: 3. CDR3 length: 13 residues. In DNA, the CDR3 is TGTGCCAGCAGACAGGGGCTAAATCAGCCCCAGCATTTT. Translated: CASRQGLNQPQHF.

This clonotype was seen repeatedly, ten times or more. V is TRBV10-2 and J is TRBJ2-7; 9 nucleotides match TRBD2. The CDR3 covers 13 residues. With V trimmed by 4 bases and J by 4 bases, 2 bases remained unmatched. From germline, CDR1 is WSHSY and CDR2 SAAADI. CDR3 sequence (DNA): TGCGCCAGCAGTGGACTAGCGGTTTACGAGCAGTACTTC. It translates to CASSGLAVYEQYF.

This clonotype was seen at least ten times. The V and J genes are TRBV28 and TRBJ1-4; D is undetermined. The germline V and J ends were trimmed by 5 bases and 3 bases, with 13 bases remaining between them. The length of the CDR3 is 15 residues. Germline CDR1 and CDR2: MDHEN and SYDVKM. The CDR3 DNA is TGTGCCAGCAGTCCCCAAGGGCGGCCTAATGAAAAACTGTTTTTT. Translated, it gives CASSPQGRPNEKLFF.

This clonotype was detected many times. The chain employs TRBV6-1 and TRBJ1-2, with TRBD1 matching 10 bases. Germline V gene lookup returns CDR1 MNHNS and CDR2 SASEGT. Losses at the gene ends were 5 bases for V and 5 bases for J; bases not matched to a gene: 14. The CDR3 is 17 residues long. CDR3: CASSPSSRQGAGYGYTF. The CDR3 DNA is TGTGCCAGCAGTCCCTCGTCCAGACAGGGGGCTGGGTATGGCTACACCTTC.

This clonotype showed up many times. The rearrangement uses TRBV27 and TRBJ2-1; 8 bases are shared with TRBD2. The J segment lost 3 bases and the V segment lost 5 bases, leaving 9 bases of the junction unmatched. The CDR3 totals 16 residues. Per germline, CDR1 MNHEY and CDR2 SMNVEV (reference sequence). In DNA, the CDR3 is TGTGCCAGCAGTCCGACCATAGCGGGGTACTACAATGAGCAGTTCTTC. Translated: CASSPTIAGYYNEQFF.

This clonotype was observed at least ten times. V is TRBV6-2 or TRBV6-3 and J is TRBJ2-5; 7 bases map to TRBD2. CDR3 size: 14 residues. Germline loops: CDR1 MNHEY, CDR2 SVGEGT. Trimming removed 5 bases from V and 4 bases from J; junction bases left unmatched: 7. Here the CDR3 reads CASSEGTTVETQYF. DNA of the CDR3: TGTGCCAGCAGTGAGGGGACTACGGTAGAGACCCAGTACTTC.

The rearrangement joins TRBV29-1 to TRBJ1-6; 7 nucleotides match TRBD1. The V segment lost 4 bases and the J segment 8 bases; nucleotides outside the gene matches: 2. CDR3 length: 12 amino acids. CDR1 SQVTM and CDR2 ANQGSEA come from the germline V gene. In DNA, the CDR3 is TGCAGCGTTGTAGACAGGGATTCACCCCTCCACTTT. Translated: CSVVDRDSPLHF.

This clonotype was observed many times. V is TRBV11-2 and J is TRBJ2-5; 13 nucleotides line up with TRBD2. The germline CDR1 and CDR2 sequences are SGHAT and FQNNGV. With V trimmed by 5 bases and J by 3 bases, 6 bases remained unmatched. The CDR3 spans 16 residues. CDR3 sequence: CASSHWTSGREETQYF. The CDR3 nucleotides are TGTGCCAGCAGCCATTGGACTAGCGGGAGAGAAGAGACCCAGTACTTC.

The V gene is TRBV14, the J gene TRBJ2-1; tentatively, D is TRBD1 (6 bases). Germline V CDR1 and CDR2: SGHDN, FVKESK. Trimming pared 5 bases from V and 7 bases from J, leaving 15 bases between. The CDR3 spans 14 residues. The CDR3 loop reads CASSARTVTNEQFF. The CDR3 DNA sequence: TGTGCCAGCAGCGCCCGGACAGTAACAAATGAGCAGTTCTTC.

This clonotype was observed many times. The CDR3 spells CASSSLAGEETQYF. The DNA of the CDR3 is TGTGCCAGCAGCTCCTTAGCGGGAGAAGAGACCCAGTACTTC. The V and J genes are TRBV7-8 and TRBJ2-5, with 9 bases lining up with TRBD2. The CDR3 has 14 amino acids. Germline CDR1 and CDR2: SGHVS and FQNEAQ. Trimming took 4 bases from V and 3 from J; bases not matched to a gene: 3.

The chain carries TRBV29-1 and TRBJ2-7; no clear D. The CDR3 loop spans 12 amino acids. The germline V and J ends were trimmed by 4 bases and 6 bases, with 13 bases remaining between them. Germline-derived CDR1 and CDR2 are SQVTM and ANQGSEA. The CDR3 spells CSVGTEQGEQYF. The DNA for the CDR3 is TGCAGCGTTGGGACCGAACAAGGCGAGCAGTACTTC.

In this sample, this clonotype turned up a few times. This rearrangement joins TRBV7-9 to TRBJ1-5; maybe TRBD1 (6 bases). Germline CDR1 and CDR2: SEHNR and FQNEAQ (reference sequence). Trimming removed 1 base from V and 7 bases from J, with 14 bases in between. The CDR3 sequence is 15 residues long. The CDR3 spells CASSLGGGRGQPQHF. The CDR3 DNA reads as TGTGCCAGCAGCTTAGGGGGTGGCAGGGGCCAGCCCCAGCATTTT.

This clonotype was recorded many times. This chain uses TRBV11-2 with TRBJ2-1, with 11 positions matching TRBD2. This CDR3 is built from 13 residues. The V gene's germline CDR1 is SGHAT and CDR2 FQNNGV. Unmatched junction bases numbered 3, after V lost 10 bases and J lost 4 bases. The CDR3 region has the DNA TGTGCCACCGGGACTAGCGGATACAATGAGCAGTTCTTC. It yields the protein CATGTSGYNEQFF.

This clonotype was counted at least ten times. The chain has TRBV5-1 and TRBJ2-7; tentative D call: TRBD1 (5 bases). Germline values: CDR1 SGHRS, CDR2 YFSETQ. The CDR3 runs 12 residues. Trimming left V 4 bases short and J 2 bases short, with 7 bases between. CDR3 sequence: CASSQDTYEQYF. The CDR3 bases are TGCGCCAGCAGCCAGGACACCTACGAGCAGTACTTC. The full variable domain, completed using reference TRBV5-1 and TRBJ2-7, is KAGVTQTPRYLIKTRGQQVTLSCSPISGHRSVSWYQQTPGQGLQFLFEYFSETQRNKGNFPGRFSGRQFSNSRSEMNVSTLELGDSALYLCASSQDTYEQYFGPGTRLTVT.

This rearrangement joins TRBV28 to TRBJ2-3, with 9 nucleotides matching TRBD2. The CDR3 consists of 17 residues. V was pared by 0 bases and J by 0 bases, with 4 bases of the junction left unmatched. Per the germline V gene, CDR1 is MDHEN and CDR2 is SYDVKM. The CDR3: CASSLWTSGSSTDTQYF. CDR3 in DNA: TGTGCCAGCAGTTTATGGACTAGCGGTTCTAGCACAGATACGCAGTATTTT. The full variable domain, with the rest looked up from reference TRBV28 and TRBJ2-3, is DVKVTQSSRYLVKRTGEKVFLECVQDMDHENMFWYRQDPGLGLRLIYFSYDVKMKEKGDIPEGYSVSREKKERFSLILESASTNQTSMYLCASSLWTSGSSTDTQYFGPGTRLTVL.

This clonotype showed up many times. The J gene is TRBJ1-2, the V gene TRBV27; 7 bases match TRBD1. CDR1 MNHEY and CDR2 SMNVEV come from the germline V gene (reference sequence). This CDR3 is built from 14 residues. V lost 6 bases to trimming and J lost 4 bases; unmatched junction nucleotides: 8. CDR3 region: CASSDSPGGYGYTF. CDR3 nucleotides: TGTGCCAGCAGCGACAGCCCAGGGGGCTATGGCTACACCTTC.

This clonotype has a handful of counts. The chain combines TRBV28 with TRBJ2-6, with D perhaps matching TRBD1 or TRBD2 (6 bases each). Trimming removed 5 bases at V and 4 bases at J, with 15 bases between. CDR3 length: 16 residues. Looked up from germline, CDR1 is MDHEN and CDR2 is SYDVKM. This CDR3 reads CASSRWGAQGANVLTF. The CDR3 DNA reads TGTGCCAGCAGTCGCTGGGGGGCGCAAGGGGCCAACGTCCTGACTTTC.

This clonotype was counted at least ten times. The J gene is TRBJ2-1, the V gene TRBV12-3 or TRBV12-4; TRBD2 matches at 7 bases. After removal of 5 bases from V and 3 bases from J, the junction contained 19 bases not matched to a gene. The CDR3 extends over 19 amino acids. This chain's CDR3 is CASSLAPGGGAPHYNEQFF. CDR3 bases: TGTGCCAGCAGTCTCGCCCCTGGGGGAGGGGCTCCCCACTACAATGAGCAGTTCTTC.

With regard to this clonotype: A much larger clone differs by one base, so this may be a read error. DNA for the CDR3: TGTGCCAGCAGACCCGCCTGGGGGACTTCCTACGAGCAGTACTTC. This sequence encodes CASRPAWGTSYEQYF. The chain is built from TRBV7-9 and TRBJ2-7; the D gene is possibly TRBD2 (6 bases). Per germline, CDR1 SEHNR and CDR2 FQNEAQ (reference sequence). The CDR3 totals 15 residues. V lost 6 bases and J lost 1, with 16 bases in between.